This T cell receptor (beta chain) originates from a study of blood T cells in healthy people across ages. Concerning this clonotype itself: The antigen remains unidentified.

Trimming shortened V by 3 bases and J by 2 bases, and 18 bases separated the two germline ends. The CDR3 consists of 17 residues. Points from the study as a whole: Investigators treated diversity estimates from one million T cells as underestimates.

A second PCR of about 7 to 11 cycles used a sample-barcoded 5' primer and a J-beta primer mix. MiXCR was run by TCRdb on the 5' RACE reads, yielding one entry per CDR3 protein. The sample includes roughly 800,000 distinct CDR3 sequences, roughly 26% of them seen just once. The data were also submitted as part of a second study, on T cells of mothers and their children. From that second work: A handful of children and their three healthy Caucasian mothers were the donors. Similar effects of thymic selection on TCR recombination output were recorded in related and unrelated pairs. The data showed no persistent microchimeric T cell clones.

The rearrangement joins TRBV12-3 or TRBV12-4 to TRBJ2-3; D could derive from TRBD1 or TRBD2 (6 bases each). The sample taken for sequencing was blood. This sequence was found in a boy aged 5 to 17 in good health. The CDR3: CASSFSSGLGATDTQYF. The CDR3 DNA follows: TGTGCCAGCAGTTTTTCGTCGGGACTGGGGGCCACAGATACGCAGTATTTT.